This TCR beta chain derives from a study of blood T cell repertoires in COVID-19. This clone has more than one count but fewer than ten. Germline and junction disagree at one end, which may indicate a read error. Authors' analysis steps: Quantification of nucleated cells was approximated via reference gene primer amplification. Profiling relied on immunoSEQ multiplex PCR, and the TCRdb table lists in-frame clones only, not all of them. D and trimming were read from the DNA, whereas the V and J calls and clone size are those reported in that table. The table shows tens of thousands of clones, with around nine tenths occurring only once. The CDR3 runs 16 residues. CDR1 is LNHDA, CDR2 SQIVND, per germline (reference sequence).

This TCR was recovered from a man in his sixties or seventies with acute or convalescent COVID-19. Sequenced: peripheral blood. The chain has TRBV19 and TRBJ1-1; a possible D gene is TRBD1 (6 bases). In nucleotides, the CDR3 is TGTGCCAGTAGAATAGGAACCCAGGGGAGTAACACTGAAGCTTTCTTT. Protein sequence: CASRIGTQGSNTEAFF.